This paragraph reports one T cell receptor (beta chain). Germline V gene data show CDR1 as SQVTM and CDR2 as ANQGSEA. The germline V and J ends were trimmed by 4 bases and 2 bases, with 12 bases remaining between them. This CDR3 comprises 13 residues. Use of 60 Vbeta and 13 Jbeta primers characterized the PCR. Profiled with immunoSEQ multiplex PCR; TCRdb holds only in-frame clones, not every one. The sample carries about 160,000 clones, over 75% recorded once. These data originate in a study of cytomegalovirus exposure and HLA in healthy donors. The genes are TRBV29-1 and TRBJ2-7, with D possibly matching TRBD1 (5 bases). This receptor was identified in a man aged 45-65 years in good health and CMV-seropositive. The sample was PBMCs. The CDR3 sequence: CSVVRADTYEQYF. CDR3 bases: TGCAGCGTTGTAAGGGCGGACACCTACGAGCAGTACTTC.